This entry concerns a single T cell receptor (beta chain). Its target is not known. This sample is part of a study of T cell repertoires in cytomegalovirus infection. Findings and limits, study-wide: HLA-C-restricted CMV clonotypes gave the most frequent clonotype in two of eight donors.

Using its own MiXCR run on the reads, TCRdb lists one record per CDR3 protein. The data show 740,000 or so distinct CDR3 sequences, roughly 36% seen once. The germline CDR1 and CDR2 sequences are LNHDA and SQIVND (reference sequence). The CDR3 runs 17 residues. Trimming left V 0 bases short and J 0 bases short, with 12 bases between. The receptor's source is a human donor in good health (CMV status not recorded). Some clones in this sample may be carry-over from other donors' samples. The rearrangement links TRBV19 to TRBJ1-3, with D possibly matching TRBD1 (5 bases). Input material: PBMCs. CDR3 nucleotide sequence: TGTGCCAGTAGTATAGACAACAGGAAAATCTCTGGAAACACCATATATTTT. This gives the protein CASSIDNRKISGNTIYF.